This TCR beta chain stems from a study of regulatory T cells in long-lasting Graves disease. Building the TCR beta libraries relied on iRepertoire HTBI primers, and CDR3 regions underwent Arm-PCR. Via MiXCR, TCRdb re-called the multiplex PCR reads, giving one row per CDR3 protein. This sample yields 400,000 to 450,000 distinct CDR3 sequences, of which around 24% are seen a single time; about 26% belongs to the top ten. Germline lookup yields CDR1 SGHNT and CDR2 YENEEA. There are 16 residues in the CDR3. With 4 bases clipped from V and 5 bases from J, the junction kept 13 bases outside the gene matches. The time point was: persistent/refractory GD, antithyroid drugs over 5 years with positive TRAb. PBMC-extracted RNA yielded the TCR library. Ten or more counts support this clonotype.

The rearrangement uses TRBV11-3 and TRBJ2-5; 7 bases map to TRBD1. The clonotype comes from a female donor with Graves disease. Sequencing used peripheral blood mononuclear cells (PBMCs), obtained when the disease was refractory, from a patient treated with antithyroid drugs. Written as DNA, the CDR3 is TGTGCCAGCAGCTCAGAACAGGGGAAGGATGGCGAGACCCAGTACTTC. It encodes CASSSEQGKDGETQYF.